This T cell receptor (beta chain) was identified during a study of T cell responses to AZD1222 COVID-19 vaccine. Study overall: Analysis merged second doses at about 4 or about 12 weeks. General study findings and limits: Donors, mostly white British, included more females; clonal diversity was possibly underestimated. Spike regions recognized by vaccine-associated CD4 TCRs spanned the protein, led by 160-218 and 743-854. Repertoires were obtained only post-peak T cell response.

Points on this clone: Its antigen is undetermined.

The CDR3 sequence is 15 residues long. Trimming left V 0 bases short and J 8 bases short, with 13 bases between. Germline CDR1 is LGHNA and CDR2 is YSLEER. Using immunoSEQ multiplex PCR, the repertoire was profiled, and TCRdb retains in-frame clones only, with some absent. The sample comprises about 130,000 clones, 90% to 95% of which are singletons, and about 1.9% rests with the top ten. The sample consisted of peripheral blood, taken on day 0 of AZD1222 vaccination. This clonotype was sampled from an adult in good health. The V and J genes are TRBV4-3 and TRBJ1-4; the D is unclear. The CDR3: CASSQEAMFPEKLFF. The CDR3 DNA is TGCGCCAGCAGCCAAGAGGCGATGTTTCCCGAAAAACTGTTTTTT.